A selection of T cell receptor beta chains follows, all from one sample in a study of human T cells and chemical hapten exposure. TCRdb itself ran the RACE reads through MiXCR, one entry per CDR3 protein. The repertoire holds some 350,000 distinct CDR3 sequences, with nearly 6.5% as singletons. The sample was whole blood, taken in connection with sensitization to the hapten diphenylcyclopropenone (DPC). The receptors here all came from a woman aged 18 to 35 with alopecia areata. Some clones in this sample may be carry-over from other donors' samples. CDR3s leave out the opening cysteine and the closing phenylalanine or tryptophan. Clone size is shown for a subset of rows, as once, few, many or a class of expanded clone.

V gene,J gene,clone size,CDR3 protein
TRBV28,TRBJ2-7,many,ASSSSGGVGEQY
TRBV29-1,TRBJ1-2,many,SVEGAAGGYT
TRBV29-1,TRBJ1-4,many,SVEGLGRDNEKLF
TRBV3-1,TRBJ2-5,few,ASSQADRTQETQY
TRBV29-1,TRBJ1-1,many,SVVEVTEAF
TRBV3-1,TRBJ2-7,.,ASSQLDSYEQY
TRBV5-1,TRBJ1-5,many,ASSLGRDRPLPVSNQPQH
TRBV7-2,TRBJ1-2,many,ASSLDFLSPFGYT
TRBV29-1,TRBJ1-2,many,SVELMVYGYT
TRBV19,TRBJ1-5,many,ASSMVRGNQPQH
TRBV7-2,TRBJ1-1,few,ASIQGAGKTEAF
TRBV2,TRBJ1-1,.,ASSGGTGDNTEAF
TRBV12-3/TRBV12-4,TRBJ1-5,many,ASSFAGGSNQPQH
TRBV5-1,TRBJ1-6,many,ASSFGGAGNSPLH
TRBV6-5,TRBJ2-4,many,ASSYEQGPLAKNIQY
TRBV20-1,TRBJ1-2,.,SARVQRSYGYT
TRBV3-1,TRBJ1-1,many,ASKDMMNTEAF
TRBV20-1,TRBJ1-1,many,SARGELDTEAF
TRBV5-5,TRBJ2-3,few,ASSLRHSTDTQY
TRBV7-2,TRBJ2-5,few,ASSLSPGASGGTQY
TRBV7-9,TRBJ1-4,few,ASSLSGLAGEKLF
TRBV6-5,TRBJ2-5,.,ASRSLTSGQETQY